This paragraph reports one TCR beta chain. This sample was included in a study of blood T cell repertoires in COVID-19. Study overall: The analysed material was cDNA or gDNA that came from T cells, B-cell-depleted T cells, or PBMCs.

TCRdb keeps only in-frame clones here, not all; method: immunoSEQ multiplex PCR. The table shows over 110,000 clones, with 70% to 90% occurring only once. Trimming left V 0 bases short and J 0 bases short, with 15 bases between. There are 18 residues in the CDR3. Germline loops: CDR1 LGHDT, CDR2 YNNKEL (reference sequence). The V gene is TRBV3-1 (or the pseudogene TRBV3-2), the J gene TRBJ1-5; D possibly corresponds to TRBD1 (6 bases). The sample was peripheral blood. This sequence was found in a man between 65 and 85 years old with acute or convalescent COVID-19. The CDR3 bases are TGTGCCAGCAGCCAAGATCGAGGGACAAAAAATAGCAATCAGCCCCAGCATTTT. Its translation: CASSQDRGTKNSNQPQHF.